This T cell receptor beta chain was sequenced during a study of shared clonotypes between healthy human individuals. Notes on the study in general: Collection of samples was limited to blood; tissue repertoires likely differ. Estimated clonotype richness was generally higher in naive than memory subsets.

Naive CD8 isolation took CD45RO-negative cells positively selected for CCR7 and excluded terminally differentiated effector memory CD45RA+ cells. The assay was immunoSEQ multiplex PCR, and TCRdb's table has in-frame clones only and misses some. The repertoire holds hundreds of thousands of clones, with about 95% as singletons. The V and J ends lost 4 bases and 6 bases respectively, with 10 bases between them. The CDR3 consists of 13 residues. Per the germline V gene, CDR1 is SNHLY and CDR2 is FYNNEI. This clone was picked up one time. Its specificity is not known. This clonotype was obtained from a woman under 40 in good health. The sample consisted of naive CD8+ T cells sorted from blood. V usage is TRBV2 and J usage is TRBJ2-1; D gene ambiguous. CDR3 nucleotide sequence: TGTGCCAGCAGTGCCCAAGCGTCCAATGAGCAGTTCTTC. Translation gives CASSAQASNEQFF.